This TCR beta chain was captured in a study of T cells in tumors after PD-1 blockade. CDR3 size: 15 residues. Germline CDR1 SGHKS, CDR2 YYEKEE (reference sequence). After removal of 2 bases from V and 6 bases from J, the junction contained 5 bases not matched to a gene. This clone was seen more than once but under ten times. TCRdb keeps only in-frame clones here, not all; method: immunoSEQ multiplex PCR. The sample consists of 30,000 to 40,000 clones, roughly 78% of them appearing once. The chain couples TRBV5-5 to TRBJ1-6, with 7 bases lining up with TRBD1. Sequenced here: PBMCs, sampled before anti-PD-1 treatment. This TCR derives from a human donor with basal cell carcinoma. The CDR3, as DNA: TGTGCCAGCAGCTTTCAGACAGGGCGTAATTCACCCCTCCACTTT. It is translated as CASSFQTGRNSPLHF.